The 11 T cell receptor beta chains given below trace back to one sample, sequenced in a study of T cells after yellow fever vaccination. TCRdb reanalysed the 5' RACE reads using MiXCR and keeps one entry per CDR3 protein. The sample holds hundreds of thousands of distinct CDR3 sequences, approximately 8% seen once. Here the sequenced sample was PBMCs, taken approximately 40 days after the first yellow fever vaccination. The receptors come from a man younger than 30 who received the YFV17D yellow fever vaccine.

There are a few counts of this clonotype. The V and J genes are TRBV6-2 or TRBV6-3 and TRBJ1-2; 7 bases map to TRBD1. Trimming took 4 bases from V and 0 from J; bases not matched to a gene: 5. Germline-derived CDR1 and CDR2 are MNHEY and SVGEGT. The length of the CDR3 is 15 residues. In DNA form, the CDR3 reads TGTGCCAGCAGTTCGGACAGGTTAACTAACTATGGCTACACCTTC. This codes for CASSSDRLTNYGYTF.

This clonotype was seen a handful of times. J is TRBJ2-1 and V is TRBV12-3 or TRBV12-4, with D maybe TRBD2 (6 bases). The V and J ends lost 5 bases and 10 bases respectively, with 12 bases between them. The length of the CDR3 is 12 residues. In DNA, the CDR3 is TGTGCCAGCAGTGGCGGGGCAATGGAGCAGTTCTTC. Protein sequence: CASSGGAMEQFF.

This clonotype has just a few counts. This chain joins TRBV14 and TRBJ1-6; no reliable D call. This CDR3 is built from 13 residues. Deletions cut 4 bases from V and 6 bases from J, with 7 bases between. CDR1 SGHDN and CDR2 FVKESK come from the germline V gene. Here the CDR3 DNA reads TGTGCCAGCAGCCGAGGGATTAATTCACCCCTCCACTTT. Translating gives CASSRGINSPLHF.

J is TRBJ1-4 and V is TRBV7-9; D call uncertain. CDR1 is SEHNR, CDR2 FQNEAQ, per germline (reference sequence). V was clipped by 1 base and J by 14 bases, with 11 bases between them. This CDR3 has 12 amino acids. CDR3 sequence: CASSLVEGRLFF. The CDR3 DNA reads TGTGCCAGCAGCTTAGTAGAAGGTCGTCTGTTTTTT.

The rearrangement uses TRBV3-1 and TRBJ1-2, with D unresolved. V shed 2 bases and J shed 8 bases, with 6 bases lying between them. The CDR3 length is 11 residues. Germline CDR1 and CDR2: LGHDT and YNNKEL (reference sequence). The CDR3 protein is CASSQWEGYTF. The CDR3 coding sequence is TGTGCCAGCAGCCAATGGGAAGGCTACACCTTC.

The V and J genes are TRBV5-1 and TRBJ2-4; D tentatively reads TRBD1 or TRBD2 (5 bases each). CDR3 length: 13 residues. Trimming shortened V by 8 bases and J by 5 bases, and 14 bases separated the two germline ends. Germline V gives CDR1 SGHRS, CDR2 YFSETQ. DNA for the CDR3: TGCGCCAGTTTGAGGGACGGGGAAAACATTCAGTACTTC. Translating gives CASLRDGENIQYF.

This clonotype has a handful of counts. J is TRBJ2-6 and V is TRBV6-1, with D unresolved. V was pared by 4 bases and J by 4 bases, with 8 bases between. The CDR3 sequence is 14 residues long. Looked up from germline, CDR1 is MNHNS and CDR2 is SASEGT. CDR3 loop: CASSATAGANVLTF. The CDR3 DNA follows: TGTGCCAGCAGTGCGACGGCAGGGGCCAACGTCCTGACTTTC.

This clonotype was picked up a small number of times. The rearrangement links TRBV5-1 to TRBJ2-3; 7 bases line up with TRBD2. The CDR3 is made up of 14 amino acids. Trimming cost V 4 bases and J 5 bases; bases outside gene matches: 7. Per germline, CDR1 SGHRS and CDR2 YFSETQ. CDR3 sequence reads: CASSRTGGGDTQYF. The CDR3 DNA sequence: TGCGCCAGCAGCCGAACGGGGGGAGGAGATACGCAGTATTTT.

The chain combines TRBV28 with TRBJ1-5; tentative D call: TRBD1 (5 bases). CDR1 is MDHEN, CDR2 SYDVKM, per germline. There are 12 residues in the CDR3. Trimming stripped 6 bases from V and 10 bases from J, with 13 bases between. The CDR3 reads CASSPRRGPQHF. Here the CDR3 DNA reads TGTGCCAGCAGCCCTAGGAGGGGACCCCAGCATTTT.

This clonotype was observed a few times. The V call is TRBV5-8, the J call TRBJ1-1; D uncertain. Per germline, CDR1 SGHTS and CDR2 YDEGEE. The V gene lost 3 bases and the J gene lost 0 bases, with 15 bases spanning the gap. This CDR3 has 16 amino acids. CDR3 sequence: CASSWNSRFMNTEAFF. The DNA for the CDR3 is TGTGCCAGCAGCTGGAACAGTAGGTTCATGAACACTGAAGCTTTCTTT.

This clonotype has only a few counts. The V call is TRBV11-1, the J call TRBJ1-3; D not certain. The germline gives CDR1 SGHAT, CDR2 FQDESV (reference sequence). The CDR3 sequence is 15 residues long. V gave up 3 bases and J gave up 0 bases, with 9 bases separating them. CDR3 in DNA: TGTGCCAGCAGCTTCGACCTGAGCTCTGGAAACACCATATATTTT. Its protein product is CASSFDLSSGNTIYF. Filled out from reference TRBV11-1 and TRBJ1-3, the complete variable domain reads EAEVAQSPRYKITEKSQAVAFWCDPISGHATLYWYRQILGQGPELLVQFQDESVVDDSQLPKDRFSAERLKGVDSTLKIQPAELGDSAMYLCASSFDLSSGNTIYFGEGSWLTVV.